Presented here are 7 T cell receptor beta chains from one specimen sequenced in a study of blood T cell repertoires in COVID-19. Using immunoSEQ multiplex PCR, the repertoire was profiled, and TCRdb retains in-frame clones only, with some absent. The table shows some 300,000 clones, with about nine tenths occurring only once. Sequencing was carried out using PBMCs or T cells enriched from blood (not recorded which). These receptors were obtained from a woman in her 30s who had recovered from COVID-19.

This chain links TRBV30 with TRBJ1-6; 8 positions match TRBD1. This CDR3 is built from 13 residues. Germline V lookup: CDR1 GTSNPN, CDR2 SVGIG (reference sequence). Trimming removed 0 bases from V and 10 bases from J; junction bases left unmatched: 2. CDR3 bases: TGTGCCTGGAGTGTACAGGGGGGGTCACCCCTCCACTTT. Protein sequence: CAWSVQGGSPLHF. Looking up the rest from reference TRBV30 and TRBJ1-6 gives the full variable domain: SQTIHQWPATLVQPVGSPLSLECTVEGTSNPNLYWYRQAAGRGLQLLFYSVGIGQISSEVPQNLSASRPQDRQFILSSKKLLLSDSGFYLCAWSVQGGSPLHFGNGTRLTVT.

This chain links TRBV7-9 with TRBJ1-2; D remains ambiguous. From germline, CDR1 is SEHNR and CDR2 FQNEAQ (reference sequence). Trimming removed 2 bases from V and 5 bases from J, with 9 bases in between. This CDR3 is 13 amino acids long. CDR3 residues: CASSLPGGYGYTF. CDR3 in DNA: TGTGCCAGCAGCTTACCTGGAGGGTATGGCTACACCTTC.

The gene calls are TRBV6-5 and TRBJ2-5; D is uncertain. V dropped 10 bases and J dropped 5 bases, with 17 bases sitting between them. Germline CDR1 is MNHEY and CDR2 is SVGAGI. The CDR3 spans 13 residues. DNA for the CDR3: TGTGCCACAAGAGGCCTGGGTGGGGAGACCCAGTACTTC. It yields the protein CATRGLGGETQYF.

This clone is a singleton in its sample. The chain has TRBV11-3 and TRBJ2-2, with a weak D call TRBD2 (6 bases). The CDR3 covers 19 residues. Trimming took off 4 bases at V and 4 bases at J, with 25 bases between the two ends. The germline gives CDR1 SGHNT, CDR2 YENEEA. CDR3 bases: TGTGCCAGCAGCTCAGAGGTATGGGGAGGAGAAAGGGGCACCGGGGAGCTGTTTTTT. Translation gives CASSSEVWGGERGTGELFF.

This clone was recorded only once. CDR3 residues: CASSQDPQGQGSPLHF. DNA of the CDR3: TGCGCCAGCAGCCAAGATCCTCAGGGACAGGGATCACCCCTCCACTTT. The chain links TRBV4-1 to TRBJ1-6; 9 bases map to TRBD1. Looked up from germline, CDR1 is MGHRA and CDR2 is YSYEKL. This CDR3 has 16 residues. Losses at the gene ends were 0 bases for V and 10 bases for J; bases not matched to a gene: 7.

This clone occurred once. The CDR3 sequence: CASRPRADGGYTF. The CDR3 nucleotides are TGTGCCAGCAGACCCAGGGCCGACGGAGGCTACACCTTC. The rearrangement links TRBV28 to TRBJ1-2, with D possibly TRBD1 on 5 matching bases. The V end lost 6 bases, the J end lost 8 bases, and 16 bases lay between the germline ends. CDR1 MDHEN and CDR2 SYDVKM come from the germline V gene. The CDR3 is 13 amino acids.

The count of this clone is one. This chain connects TRBV4-2 to TRBJ2-7; a possible D gene is TRBD2 (5 bases). The CDR3 is 13 residues long. V was trimmed by 4 bases and J by 7 bases, leaving 14 bases between them. Germline V gene sequence: CDR1 LGHNA, CDR2 YNFKEQ. CDR3 sequence (DNA): TGTGCCAGCAGCCTGGGAGCGATGGGAGAGCAGTACTTC. This translates into CASSLGAMGEQYF.